This TCR beta chain was found in a study of cytomegalovirus exposure and HLA in healthy donors (dated by TCRdb to about 2017). With regard to the full study: In an earlier analysis of several hundred of the donors, 276 Gb of sequence data and approximately 100 million unique TCR beta sequences from about 190 million T cells were reported. Roughly 300 gigabases of sequencing data and approximately 85 million unique TCR sequences were included in an early release covering over 600 HLA-typed donors. Of the 350 to 450 genotyped donors, roughly 85% fell in the genetic ancestry cluster associated with self-reported Caucasian donors. The study was designed to test whether signatures of past pathogen exposure could be identified by cataloging public T cell receptors. Using immunosequencing, the study profiled T cell repertoires from fewer than 850 subjects and related those repertoires to cytomegalovirus serostatus. Besides the first cohort of 500 to 700 subjects, a separate validation cohort made up of 120 different subjects was used. To predict cytomegalovirus infection status, the study brought together high-throughput TCR immunosequencing, statistical association of individual TCRs with disease status, and machine learning. To study patterns of TCR occurrence, a later analysis re-analyzed previously published TCR beta repertoires from just over 650 donors and added high-resolution HLA genotyping. Rather than using new phenotypic data, the later analysis identified candidate immune exposures from TCR beta sequences and from how often those sequences occurred across donors. An earlier analysis of approximately 580 of the donors used high-throughput TCR beta sequencing to judge whether each TCR beta V gene segment behaved as functional or pseudogenic. Donor age, sex, ethnicity and CMV serostatus were collected together with the repertoire data. A later genetic analysis used genome-wide SNP genotypes for about three fifths of the roughly 700 donors, treating that subset as a discovery cohort. Every discovery cohort repertoire had been produced on one sequencing platform. HLA typing included class I and class II loci at four-digit resolution. Typing coverage differed by locus: A, B, C, DRB1 and DQB1 were typed in roughly 629-640 donors, DQA1 in about 510, DPA1 in approximately 610, and DPB1 in approximately 450. Roughly 5 DR-DQ haplotypes were handled as single units for association and clustering, since linkage in the cohort was strong. On average, around 200,000 unique TCR beta nucleotide sequences were sequenced per donor among more than 350 genotyped donors of the cohort, with 15% to 20% of those sequences being non-productive.

The library was obtained by the immunoSEQ multiplex PCR assay. For the multiplex PCR, a mixture combining 60 forward primers for TCR Vbeta segments and 13 reverse primers for TCR Jbeta segments was used. The CDR3 region of rearranged TCR beta genes was amplified from genomic DNA with a multiplex PCR assay. The Illumina HiSeq System was used to sequence the amplified TCR beta libraries as 87-base-pair reads. In the paper's pipeline: In a later analysis, 80 million or so unique TCR beta chains were counted across the 500 to 700 repertoires, and roughly 10 million of these chains were shared by at least two donors. Raw reads were error-corrected and collapsed into unique sequences with a nearest-neighbor algorithm that merged closely related sequences to remove PCR and sequencing errors. To assign V, D and J gene segments, CDR3 sequences were aligned to IMGT reference sequences. For a sequence to be retained, at least a six-nucleotide match to both a V gene segment and a J gene segment was required. Rearrangements were classified as productive when the CDR3 lacked stop codons and remained in frame with V and J, and all other rearrangements were classified as non-productive. CDR3 was defined according to IMGT convention as the region running from the second conserved V-encoded cysteine to the conserved J-encoded phenylalanine. In an earlier analysis of 550 to 650 of the donors, sequences lacking an unambiguous match to a single V gene segment were excluded. In an earlier analysis of 587 of the donors, a V segment was called functional when productive rearrangements were above 56.7%, and segregating when the standard deviation between donors exceeded 5%. A statistical classification framework was developed to diagnose cytomegalovirus status using the catalog of TCR beta chain sequences. A later analysis assigned V and J genes by comparing TCR nucleotide sequences with IMGT/GENE-DB human TR gene sequences. Using the TCRdist pipeline, a later analysis assigned CDR3 sequences along with most-parsimonious VDJ recombination scenarios. In a later analysis, each TCR beta chain was defined by its CDR3 amino acid sequence together with its V-gene family, and reads without a unique V-gene family were excluded. In a later analysis, 450 to 600 highly shared, low-generation-probability nucleotide sequences were removed to address suspected cross-contamination and a sequencing artifact. For each public chain, a later analysis derived a clonal expansion index from normalized ranks of inferred template counts within each repertoire. In a later analysis, generation probabilities were computed with a VDJ recombination model fitted to out-of-frame rearrangements, and the resulting probabilities were checked against IGoR. In a later analysis, hypergeometric tests were used to score TCR-TCR, TCR-HLA and TCR-CMV co-occurrence, with a repertoire-size bias correction applied to TCR pairs. In a later analysis, false discovery rates were estimated by permuting HLA or CMV assignments 20 times. In a later analysis, co-occurring TCRs were grouped with DBSCAN, and TCRdist sequence similarity was added when clustering was performed within HLA-allele-positive subsets. Repertoires with fewer than 30,000 or more than 120,000 public chains, plus five repertoires with anomalous nucleotide sharing, were excluded from co-occurrence clustering. Held by TCRdb, this immuneACCESS table contains in-frame sequences only and omits some clones. Under half of the omission traces to an unresolved V gene where checked; the cause of the rest is unknown. The V and J calls and clone size were taken over from that table, and D and trimming were inferred from the DNA. Here the sample has 150,000 to 200,000 clones; around 80% occur a single time. The top ten clonotypes cover 1.5% to 1.9% of the sample.

The research as a whole found: The cohort was sequenced for TCR beta chains only, and without alpha or paired-chain data the features that could be detected were limited. For the cohort, immune exposure information was limited to CMV serostatus. In a later analysis, HLA-associated TCR beta chains showed more clonal expansion and lower generation probabilities than non-associated chains that were equally common. In a later genetic analysis, fewer N-insertions in productive TCRs were reported among donors in an Asian-associated ancestry cluster than the roughly 670-donor mean. Correlated functional status among segregating V segments might reflect linkage disequilibrium, but an unknown experimental factor could not be ruled out. About 15 rarely observed V segments, including chromosome 9 orphons, were excluded from the earlier analysis of a few hundred of the donors because counts were too low. The authors suggested that the approach could potentially be generalized to other disease states and immunological phenotypes. The study gave a list of roughly 150 TCR beta chains associated with cytomegalovirus. The presence/absence analyses assumed that sequencing depth was roughly uniform across donors, and that assumption may not be true. In both the original and validation cohorts, the classifier was reported to diagnose cytomegalovirus status with high specificity and sensitivity. A few of the identified cytomegalovirus-associated TCR beta chains were confirmed in vitro to be specific for cytomegalovirus antigens. In a later analysis, several top co-occurrence clusters were reported to appear linked to parvovirus B19, influenza, CMV and Epstein-Barr virus. Some IMGT-functional V segments, including TRBV6-2 and TRBV6-3, could not be told apart with the 87-base-pair reads, so those segments were excluded. A further reported finding was that TCR beta sequences accurately predicted the HLA-A and HLA-B alleles for most subjects in the first cohort. In an earlier analysis of some 500 of the donors, most TCR beta V segments appeared in productive rearrangements about 87% or about 30% of the time, broadly matching IMGT annotations. HLA typing was unavailable for some donors at each locus, so association tests used only the typed subset. According to a later analysis, TCR association rates differed among HLA loci, with DRB1 alleles showing the most associated TCRs and HLA-C alleles showing the fewest. Most CMV-associated TCR beta chains appeared to be HLA-restricted in a later analysis, and the HLA associations seemed to be driven largely by CMV exposure. When HLA alleles, especially DR and DQ, strongly co-occurred, TCR associations were difficult to assign to individual alleles. A group of highly shared sequence variants was considered likely to be a technical artifact of the sequencing pipeline. At a false discovery rate of 0.05, a later analysis linked around 17,000 TCR beta sequences to specific HLA alleles. Most TCR sequences were seen in very few donors, while some public TCRs were found in many individuals. An association between a missense DCLRE1C variant and V-gene and J-gene trimming of TCR beta chains was found in a later genetic analysis and replicated in an independent cohort.

There are a few counts of this clone. Its antigen is unknown. One base away there is no much larger clone; base qualities are not given. The cohort comprised fewer than 700 healthy bone marrow donors. Cohort members were all nominally healthy when sampled, although unrecorded immune exposures were likely present. The donor tested CMV seronegative, placing the donor among the 350 or so seronegative members of the cohort. A peripheral blood sample was provided by each donor, and peripheral blood mononuclear cells were used for TCR beta sequencing. Genomic DNA extraction from the blood cell samples was performed with the Qiagen DNeasy Blood Extraction Kit. The CDR3 covers 14 residues, taking in both the cysteine and the phenylalanine. Only the CDR3 DNA stays, 42 bases, in frame from base 1. CDR1 and CDR2, looked up from the germline V gene, are SGHDN and FVKESK. From V the trimming removes 4 bases and from J it removes 5 bases, while the gene matches leave 5 bases of the junction unaccounted for.

The source is a man between 40 and 49 years old in good health and CMV-seronegative. Sequences were obtained from PBMCs. The receptor chain draws on TRBV14 and TRBJ2-1, and 7 junctional nucleotides match TRBD1. The nucleotides read TGTGCCAGCAGCCTAGGGACAGATAACAATGAGCAGTTCTTC. This codes for CASSLGTDNNEQFF.